The 6 T cell receptor beta chains listed next were all sequenced from one sample in a study of cytomegalovirus exposure and HLA in healthy donors listed by TCRdb under 2017. Library preparation used the immunoSEQ multiplex PCR assay. Drawn from immuneACCESS, this table holds only the in-frame rearrangements with V and J called that TCRdb kept. Clones are partly lost; checked studies trace under half to an unresolved V gene and leave the rest unexplained. The sample table holds about 220,000 clones, of which approximately 87% were seen once. The top ten clones comprise 2.6% of the sample. Sequences were obtained from PBMCs. These receptors were taken from a man in his late teens or twenties in good health and CMV-seronegative.

The V call is TRBV4-3, the J call TRBJ2-6; TRBD1 might be the D (7 bases). CDR3 length: 18 residues. Trimming shortened V by 2 bases and J by 4 bases, and 18 bases separated the two germline ends. Germline V CDR1 and CDR2: LGHNA, YSLEER. CDR3: CASSQRARGADGANVLTF. The CDR3 DNA reads TGCGCCAGCAGCCAAAGAGCCAGGGGGGCGGACGGGGCCAACGTCCTGACTTTC.

The chain is built from TRBV4-2 and TRBJ2-4, with TRBD1 as a possible D gene (6 bases). The CDR3 runs to 15 residues. V lost 0 bases and J lost 4, with 10 bases in between. The germline gives CDR1 LGHNA, CDR2 YNFKEQ. CDR3 sequence (DNA): TGTGCCAGCAGCCAAGATTCCCAGGGGAAAAACATTCAGTACTTC. It is translated as CASSQDSQGKNIQYF.

This clone was recorded a few times. The genes are TRBV7-3 and TRBJ1-5, with TRBD1 matching over 7 bases. CDR3 length: 12 amino acids. V lost 6 bases, J lost 9 bases, and 5 bases stayed unmatched. CDR1 SGHTA and CDR2 FQGTGA come from the germline V gene. CDR3 sequence: CASSTGDGPQHF. CDR3 DNA: TGTGCCAGCAGTACAGGGGACGGGCCCCAGCATTTT.

The chain employs TRBV19 and TRBJ1-6; TRBD1 matches 10 bases. The ends lost 8 bases at V and 7 bases at J; junction bases unmatched: 5. The germline CDR1 and CDR2 sequences are LNHDA and SQIVND (reference sequence). This CDR3 is 14 amino acids long. The CDR3 DNA reads as TGTGCCAGTGACTCGGGACAGGGGAATTCACCCCTCCACTTT. It yields the protein CASDSGQGNSPLHF. The full variable domain, with the rest looked up from reference TRBV19 and TRBJ1-6, is DGGITQSPKYLFRKEGQNVTLSCEQNLNHDAMYWYRQDPGQGLRLIYYSQIVNDFQKGDIAEGYSVSREKKESFPLTVTSAQKNPTAFYLCASDSGQGNSPLHFGNGTRLTVT.

The gene calls are TRBV7-9 and TRBJ2-7, with a possible D match to TRBD2 (6 bases). V dropped 5 bases and J dropped 2 bases, with 16 bases sitting between them. Germline lookup yields CDR1 SEHNR and CDR2 FQNEAQ (reference sequence). The CDR3 is made up of 15 amino acids. The DNA of the CDR3 is TGTGCCAGCAGCCCCGTCGGGAGTGGGGCCTACGAGCAGTACTTC. It is translated as CASSPVGSGAYEQYF.

CDR3 DNA sequence: TGTGCCAGCAGCCACAGGGGGGGAAGGACCGGGGAGCTGTTTTTT. Protein: CASSHRGGRTGELFF. The rearrangement links TRBV5-6 to TRBJ2-2; D is possibly TRBD1 (8 bases). Germline V gives CDR1 SGHDT, CDR2 YYEEEE. The CDR3 spans 15 residues. V was shortened by 4 bases and J by 5 bases, with 15 bases between the two germline ends. Full variable domain (missing parts from reference TRBV5-6 and TRBJ2-2): DAGVTQSPTHLIKTRGQQVTLRCSPKSGHDTVSWYQQALGQGPQFIFQYYEEEERQRGNFPDRFSGHQFPNYSSELNVNALLLGDSALYLCASSHRGGRTGELFFGEGSRLTVL.